This T cell receptor beta chain was found in a study of cytomegalovirus exposure and HLA in healthy donors (dated by TCRdb to 2016 to 2017). For the wider study: According to an earlier analysis of several hundred of the donors, 200 million or so T cells yielded approximately 120 million unique TCR beta sequences and around 280 Gb of sequence data. An early release that covered about 600 HLA-typed donors contained 300 to 350 gigabases of sequencing data and tens of millions of unique TCR sequences. Of the roughly 390 genotyped donors, 65% to 90% fell in the genetic ancestry cluster associated with self-reported Caucasian donors. The study aimed to test whether signatures of past pathogen exposure could be identified by cataloging public T cell receptors. The study profiled the T cell repertoires of under 850 subjects by immunosequencing and related them to cytomegalovirus serostatus. A separate validation cohort of roughly 130 different subjects was used in addition to the approximately 670-subject first cohort. To predict cytomegalovirus infection status, the study brought together high-throughput TCR immunosequencing, statistical association of individual TCRs with disease status, and machine learning. A later analysis re-analyzed previously published TCR beta repertoires from roughly 690 donors and added high-resolution HLA genotyping to study TCR occurrence patterns. Rather than drawing on any new phenotypic data, the later analysis identified candidate immune exposures from TCR beta sequences and the way those sequences occurred across donors. In an earlier analysis of more than 550 of the donors, high-throughput TCR beta sequencing was used to judge whether each TCR beta V gene segment behaved as functional or pseudogenic. Alongside the repertoire data, information on donor age, sex, ethnicity and CMV serostatus was compiled. A later genetic analysis used genome-wide SNP genotypes for about 55% of the 666 donors, treating that subset as a discovery cohort. Every discovery cohort repertoire had been produced on one sequencing platform. Class I and class II HLA loci were covered by the typing at four-digit resolution. The number of typed donors differed by locus: roughly 629-640 for A, B, C, DRB1 and DQB1; 500 to 550 for DQA1; around 580 for DPA1; and roughly 470 for DPB1. Because of strong linkage in the cohort, roughly five DR-DQ haplotypes were treated as single units for association and clustering. Among roughly 370 genotyped donors of the cohort, an average of roughly 240,000 unique TCR beta nucleotide sequences were sequenced per donor, 15% to 20% of them non-productive. The investigation overall reported the following: The classifier was reported to diagnose cytomegalovirus status with high specificity and sensitivity in both the original and validation cohorts. For the cohort, immune exposure information was limited to CMV serostatus. In vitro tests confirmed that a few of the cytomegalovirus-associated TCR beta chains recognize cytomegalovirus antigens. A total of about 180 TCR beta chains were listed by the study as associated with cytomegalovirus. An earlier analysis of roughly 570 of the donors showed that most TCR beta V segments appeared in productive rearrangements either about 87% or about 30% of the time, which broadly matched IMGT annotations. A further reported finding was that TCR beta sequences accurately predicted the HLA-A and HLA-B alleles for most subjects in the first cohort. While some public TCRs were present in many individuals, most TCR sequences turned up only very rarely across donors. According to a later analysis, most CMV-associated TCR beta chains appeared to be HLA-restricted, and the HLA associations seemed to be driven largely by CMV exposure. A later analysis found that HLA-associated TCR beta chains were more clonally expanded and had lower generation probabilities than equally common non-associated chains. The presence/absence analyses assumed that sequencing depth was roughly uniform across donors, and that assumption may not be true. The authors suggested that the approach could potentially be generalized to other disease states and immunological phenotypes. A group of highly shared sequence variants was considered likely to be a technical artifact of the sequencing pipeline. In this cohort, only TCR beta chains were sequenced, and detectable features were limited by the absence of alpha or paired-chain data. A later analysis reported that several top co-occurrence clusters appeared linked to parvovirus B19, influenza, CMV and Epstein-Barr virus. A later genetic analysis reported fewer N-insertions in productive TCRs among donors in an Asian-associated ancestry cluster than the roughly 620-donor mean. Linkage disequilibrium might explain the correlated functional status among segregating V segments, but an unknown experimental factor could not be ruled out. An association between a missense DCLRE1C variant and V-gene and J-gene trimming of TCR beta chains was found in a later genetic analysis and replicated in an independent cohort. Because the 87-base-pair reads could not distinguish some IMGT-functional V segments, including TRBV6-2 and TRBV6-3, those segments were excluded. In a later analysis, the rate of TCR association differed among HLA loci, with DRB1 alleles having the most associated TCRs and HLA-C alleles having the fewest. Strong co-occurrence of HLA alleles, especially DR and DQ, made assigning TCR associations to individual alleles difficult. At a false discovery rate of 0.05, a later analysis linked approximately 18,000 TCR beta sequences to specific HLA alleles. Because HLA typing was missing for some donors at each locus, association tests included only the typed subset. Because counts were too low, approximately 15 rarely observed V segments, including chromosome 9 orphons, were excluded from the earlier analysis of around 590 of the donors.

Counted from cysteine to phenylalanine, this CDR3 has 15 amino acids. The read is trimmed to its CDR3 DNA, 45 bases read in frame from base 1. V is reduced by 0 bases and J by 2 bases, leaving a spacing of 10 bases between them. CDR1 is given as SGDLS and CDR2 as YYNGEE, both from the germline V gene. The library was built by means of the immunoSEQ multiplex PCR assay. For the multiplex PCR, a mixture combining 60 forward primers for TCR Vbeta segments and 13 reverse primers for TCR Jbeta segments was used. Amplification of the CDR3 region of rearranged TCR beta genes was performed with a multiplex PCR assay on genomic DNA. The Illumina HiSeq System was used to sequence the amplified TCR beta libraries as 87-base-pair reads. Regarding the original processing steps: A later analysis tallied 80 million to 95 million unique TCR beta chains across the 600 to 700 repertoires, and approximately 9.9 million of those chains were shared by two or more donors. Raw reads were error-corrected and collapsed into unique sequences by a nearest-neighbor algorithm in which closely related sequences were merged to remove PCR and sequencing errors. To assign V, D and J gene segments, CDR3 sequences were aligned to IMGT reference sequences. Each retained sequence needed at least a six-nucleotide match to both a V gene segment and a J gene segment. A rearrangement was called productive if the CDR3 had no stop codons and remained in frame with V and J, and every other rearrangement was called non-productive. Following IMGT convention, CDR3 was defined as the stretch from the second conserved V-encoded cysteine up to the conserved J-encoded phenylalanine. The earlier analysis of a few hundred of the donors excluded any sequence lacking an unambiguous match to a single V gene segment. An earlier analysis of a few hundred of the donors classified V segments as functional when productive rearrangements were above 56.7% and as segregating when the standard deviation between donors was above 5%. A statistical classification framework was developed to diagnose cytomegalovirus status using the catalog of TCR beta chain sequences. V and J gene assignment, in a later analysis, came from comparing TCR nucleotide sequences with IMGT/GENE-DB human TR gene sequences. In a later analysis, CDR3 sequences and most-parsimonious VDJ recombination scenarios were assigned using the TCRdist pipeline. In a later analysis, every TCR beta chain was defined by the combination of its CDR3 amino acid sequence and its V-gene family, and reads without a unique V-gene family were dropped. In a later analysis, 450 to 600 highly shared, low-generation-probability nucleotide sequences were removed to address suspected cross-contamination and a sequencing artifact. In a later analysis, a clonal expansion index was calculated for each public chain from normalized within-repertoire ranks of inferred template counts. In a later analysis, generation probabilities were computed with a VDJ recombination model fitted to out-of-frame rearrangements, and the resulting probabilities were checked against IGoR. Hypergeometric tests were used in a later analysis to score TCR-TCR, TCR-HLA and TCR-CMV co-occurrence, with a repertoire-size bias correction applied to the TCR pairs. To estimate false discovery rates, a later analysis permuted the HLA or CMV assignments 20 times. In a later analysis, co-occurring TCRs were grouped using DBSCAN, with TCRdist sequence similarity added in when clustering inside HLA-allele-positive subsets. Repertoires with fewer than 30,000 or more than 120,000 public chains, plus five repertoires with anomalous nucleotide sharing, were excluded from co-occurrence clustering. TCRdb stores this immuneACCESS table with in-frame sequences only. Part of the clones is absent; in the studies checked, under half of the shortfall reflects unresolved V genes, and no reason is known for the rest. V and J calls plus clone size are reproduced from that table; the DNA served to infer D and trimming. The sample table lists roughly 68,000 clones, around 70% of them with a count of one. The ten largest clonotypes hold less than 25% of the sample.

Note on this clone: Its antigen is unknown. No clone much larger than this one lies a single base away; base qualities are absent.

The cohort consisted of 600 to 750 healthy bone marrow donors. At the time of sampling, every cohort member was nominally healthy, though immune exposures that went unrecorded were likely present. The donor was CMV seropositive and belonged to the group of 250 to 350 seropositive cohort members. A peripheral blood sample was provided by each donor, and peripheral blood mononuclear cells were used for TCR beta sequencing. The Qiagen DNeasy Blood Extraction Kit was used to extract genomic DNA from the blood cell samples. Sequencing was performed on PBMCs. Recombination linked TRBV9 to TRBJ2-3; possibly the D gene is TRBD2, per 7 matching bases. The TCR sequence derives from a man aged 40-49 years in good health and CMV-seropositive. The CDR3 sequence is CASSVVGGATDTQYF. The bases are TGTGCCAGCAGCGTAGTTGGGGGGGCCACAGATACGCAGTATTTT.